The rows below give T cell receptor beta chains drawn from one sample of a study of blood T cells in healthy people across ages. One entry per CDR3 protein results from TCRdb running MiXCR on the 5' RACE reads. The top ten hold approximately 17% of the sample, which has about 1 million distinct CDR3 sequences, around 45% seen once. Sequenced: blood. The receptors were gathered from a woman aged 55-69 years in good health. The conserved cysteine and the conserved F or W are not part of the CDR3 here. Fields, in order: J gene, V gene, D gene, CDR3 protein. The D gene is left open where the match is weak.

j_call: TRBJ2-1; v_call: TRBV5-1; d_call: .; cdr3_aa: ASSLSSESYYNEQF
j_call: TRBJ2-5; v_call: TRBV28; d_call: .; cdr3_aa: ASSSGGQGGETQY
j_call: TRBJ2-1; v_call: TRBV7-9; d_call: .; cdr3_aa: ASSPAVVADNEQF
j_call: TRBJ2-4; v_call: TRBV18; d_call: TRBD1; cdr3_aa: ASSPRGTENIQY
j_call: TRBJ2-1; v_call: TRBV24-1; d_call: TRBD2; cdr3_aa: ATSDPLSGGPMSEQF
j_call: TRBJ2-3; v_call: TRBV29-1; d_call: .; cdr3_aa: SVTVTDTQY
j_call: TRBJ2-4; v_call: TRBV11-3; d_call: .; cdr3_aa: ASSDRTENYGQY
j_call: TRBJ2-1; v_call: TRBV20-1; d_call: TRBD2; cdr3_aa: SARIPGLVGNEQF
j_call: TRBJ2-3; v_call: TRBV13; d_call: TRBD2; cdr3_aa: ASSFPGTSGRPTDTQY
j_call: TRBJ2-1; v_call: TRBV7-2; d_call: TRBD2; cdr3_aa: ASSSRLAGVLGEDNEQF
j_call: .; v_call: TRBV10-3; d_call: TRBD2; cdr3_aa: AISAVGLAGGETQY
j_call: TRBJ1-2; v_call: TRBV20-1; d_call: TRBD1; cdr3_aa: SARNDGQGSYGYT
j_call: TRBJ2-4; v_call: TRBV25-1; d_call: .; cdr3_aa: ASSLGISGAKSIQY
j_call: TRBJ2-6; v_call: TRBV30; d_call: .; cdr3_aa: AIGGANVLT
j_call: TRBJ2-5; v_call: TRBV25-1; d_call: .; cdr3_aa: ASSELLGEETQY
j_call: TRBJ2-7; v_call: TRBV21-1; d_call: .; cdr3_aa: ASSKTRSRDPEGSYEQY
j_call: TRBJ2-2; v_call: TRBV10-3; d_call: TRBD1; cdr3_aa: AISGDSTGELF
j_call: TRBJ2-7; v_call: TRBV10-1; d_call: .; cdr3_aa: ASSESGTYEQY
j_call: TRBJ2-5; v_call: TRBV5-1; d_call: TRBD2; cdr3_aa: ASSSLAGPETQY
j_call: TRBJ2-7; v_call: TRBV5-1; d_call: TRBD2; cdr3_aa: ASSFGLAGVYEQY
j_call: TRBJ2-1; v_call: TRBV12-3/TRBV12-4; d_call: TRBD2; cdr3_aa: ASKAASGINEQF
j_call: TRBJ2-1; v_call: TRBV7-3; d_call: TRBD2; cdr3_aa: ASSISSGDSYNEQF
j_call: TRBJ2-5; v_call: TRBV3-1; d_call: .; cdr3_aa: ASSRESRTTKETQY
j_call: TRBJ2-7; v_call: TRBV4-1; d_call: .; cdr3_aa: ASSQEGGGSYEQY
j_call: TRBJ2-2; v_call: TRBV5-5; d_call: .; cdr3_aa: ASSFLGERSGELF
j_call: TRBJ1-4; v_call: TRBV5-5; d_call: TRBD1; cdr3_aa: ASSLGPGGEKLF
j_call: TRBJ2-3; v_call: TRBV11-2; d_call: TRBD2; cdr3_aa: ASSLISGAPGLARRYTQY
j_call: TRBJ2-3; v_call: TRBV5-1; d_call: TRBD2; cdr3_aa: ASSLSSGATDTQY
j_call: TRBJ2-7; v_call: TRBV2; d_call: TRBD2; cdr3_aa: ASMTSGRGREQY
j_call: TRBJ2-5; v_call: TRBV25-1; d_call: TRBD1; cdr3_aa: ASSDFTGAQETQY
j_call: TRBJ2-1; v_call: TRBV15; d_call: TRBD2; cdr3_aa: ATSPRLAGLYNEQF
j_call: TRBJ2-7; v_call: TRBV3-1; d_call: TRBD2; cdr3_aa: ASSQGTSGIGVWYNEQY
j_call: .; v_call: TRBV27; d_call: .; cdr3_aa: ASSLEIWGEQY
j_call: TRBJ2-3; v_call: TRBV29-1; d_call: TRBD1; cdr3_aa: SVAVQGAFDTQY
j_call: TRBJ1-2; v_call: TRBV6-5; d_call: .; cdr3_aa: ASSYSTDVYYGYT
j_call: TRBJ2-5; v_call: TRBV20-1; d_call: TRBD1; cdr3_aa: SAQGGVETQY
j_call: .; v_call: TRBV3-1; d_call: .; cdr3_aa: ACSPGSETQY
j_call: TRBJ2-7; v_call: TRBV5-1; d_call: TRBD2; cdr3_aa: ASSLPSGLVPYEQY
j_call: TRBJ2-7; v_call: TRBV5-1; d_call: .; cdr3_aa: ASSLSGQGRGTSYRQY
j_call: TRBJ1-2; v_call: TRBV20-1; d_call: .; cdr3_aa: SGRGSGSNNYGYT
j_call: .; v_call: TRBV20-1; d_call: TRBD2; cdr3_aa: SASGGVVYEQY
j_call: TRBJ2-3; v_call: TRBV29-1; d_call: .; cdr3_aa: SVEPATDTQY
j_call: TRBJ2-1; v_call: TRBV5-1; d_call: TRBD2; cdr3_aa: ASSPGLAGGPRSYNEQF
j_call: TRBJ2-7; v_call: TRBV19; d_call: .; cdr3_aa: ASSTGLSTYEQY
j_call: .; v_call: TRBV20-1; d_call: TRBD2; cdr3_aa: SAETLLAGDEQY
j_call: TRBJ2-4; v_call: TRBV3-1; d_call: TRBD1; cdr3_aa: ARSQGTVAKNIQY
j_call: TRBJ1-2; v_call: TRBV7-9; d_call: .; cdr3_aa: ASSPAIYGYT
j_call: TRBJ2-3; v_call: TRBV6-5; d_call: .; cdr3_aa: ASSYAGGTSTDTQY